Described below is a single T cell receptor (beta chain) sequence and its context. The data belong to a study of CXCR3-negative and CXCR3-positive naive CD8 T cells. The CDR3 length is 14 residues. The germline gives CDR1 SGHVS, CDR2 FNYEAQ. UMI-labeled 5' RACE yielded the TRB cDNA libraries. For each CDR3 protein, TCRdb gives one entry from its re-call of the 5' RACE reads, without DNA. The sample holds 65,000 to 75,000 distinct CDR3 sequences. The TCR was taken from a human donor in good health. Some clones in this sample may be carry-over from other donors' samples. Material: naive CXCR3- CD8+ T cells from blood. This sample's subset: CD45RO-CCR7+CD27+CD95- naive CD8+ T cells lacking CXCR3 (TNR3-). The chain combines TRBV7-6 with TRBJ2-7; no DNA is available, so the TRBD1 call from TCRdb remains unchecked. CDR3 loop: CASSFGRGLYEQYF.